Listed here are 21 T cell receptor beta chains from one sample, sequenced in a study of T-cell reconstitution after alpha-beta-depleted transplantation in children. Preparing the TCRbeta library involved the use of unique molecular identifiers. TCRdb analysed the PCR reads with MiXCR anew, one entry per CDR3 protein. This sample has around 600,000 distinct CDR3 sequences; about 23% occur once, and the top ten carry around 14%. The input for sequencing was PBMCs, mostly from graft donor cells, taken 360 days after TCRalphabeta/CD19-depleted stem cell transplant. These receptor sequences come from a boy in the first two years of life who had a stem cell transplant for acute myeloid leukemia, so the T cells may come from the graft donor.

Many counts were recorded for this clonotype. V gene TRBV20-1 combines with J gene TRBJ2-6; no reliable D call. V gave up 6 bases and J gave up 1 base, with 4 bases separating them. The CDR3 runs to 12 residues. Germline V CDR1 and CDR2: DFQATT, SNEGSKA (reference sequence). CDR3 sequence: CSAPSGANVLTF. In DNA form, the CDR3 reads TGCAGTGCCCCATCTGGGGCCAACGTCCTGACTTTC.

Only a few counts were recorded for this clonotype. V and J are TRBV4-3 and TRBJ2-1; 7 bases are a match to TRBD1. V was pared by 8 bases and J by 3 bases, with 7 bases of the junction left unmatched. The CDR3 covers 14 residues. CDR1 LGHNA and CDR2 YSLEER come from the germline V gene. CDR3: CASGQDGNYNEQFF. DNA for the CDR3: TGCGCCAGCGGACAGGACGGAAACTACAATGAGCAGTTCTTC.

The chain couples TRBV20-1 to TRBJ2-4; D gene ambiguous. Germline V lookup: CDR1 DFQATT, CDR2 SNEGSKA (reference sequence). The CDR3 covers 13 residues. Trimming shortened V by 7 bases and J by 0 bases, and 10 bases separated the two germline ends. The CDR3 region has the DNA TGCAGTGTAGGTTTTCTAGCCAAAAACATTCAGTACTTC. It yields the protein CSVGFLAKNIQYF.

This clonotype was counted ten times or more. The rearrangement links TRBV20-1 to TRBJ2-2; possibly TRBD1 for D (5 bases). The V and J ends lost 5 bases and 2 bases respectively, with 9 bases between them. Germline lookup yields CDR1 DFQATT and CDR2 SNEGSKA (reference sequence). This CDR3 has 13 residues. The CDR3 nucleotides read TGCAGTGCTGTTGACAGCAACACCGGGGAGCTGTTTTTT. Translating gives CSAVDSNTGELFF.

V is TRBV4-1 and J is TRBJ2-1; D is perhaps TRBD2 (5 bases). Germline CDR1 is MGHRA and CDR2 is YSYEKL. With 4 bases removed from V and 8 bases from J, the gap between germline ends came to 24 bases. CDR3 length: 17 residues. In nucleotides, the CDR3 is TGCGCCAGCAGCCGTCGCGGTCCGGAGGAGCTCTATTATGAGCAGTTCTTC. As protein: CASSRRGPEELYYEQFF.

This clonotype has a count of ten or more. This chain uses TRBV25-1 with TRBJ2-3; 8 bases are a match to TRBD2. Germline CDR1 and CDR2: MGHDK and SYGVNS. The CDR3 has 16 residues. V gave up 2 bases and J gave up 9 bases; unmatched junction bases: 13. As DNA, the CDR3 is TGTGCCAGCAGTGAACGAGCGGGGTCGTCGGGAGGGACGCAGTATTTT. Translated: CASSERAGSSGGTQYF.

The V gene is TRBV5-1, the J gene TRBJ2-2, with 10 nucleotides matching TRBD1. The CDR3 length is 15 residues. Losses at the gene ends were 6 bases for V and 9 bases for J; bases not matched to a gene: 11. Per the germline V gene, CDR1 is SGHRS and CDR2 is YFSETQ. CDR3 loop: CASTTSGTGARELFF. CDR3 DNA sequence: TGCGCCAGCACCACGTCCGGGACAGGGGCCCGGGAGCTGTTTTTT.

The CDR3 nucleotides are TGTGCCAGCAGCTTTTTACAGGGCTCGGGGGAGCTGTTTTTT. It yields the protein CASSFLQGSGELFF. The gene calls are TRBV5-6 and TRBJ2-2; D possibly corresponds to TRBD1 (6 bases). V gave up 2 bases and J gave up 8 bases, with 13 bases separating them. Germline CDR1 and CDR2: SGHDT and YYEEEE. This CDR3 spans 14 amino acids. The complete variable domain, with remaining parts taken from reference TRBV5-6 and TRBJ2-2, reads DAGVTQSPTHLIKTRGQQVTLRCSPKSGHDTVSWYQQALGQGPQFIFQYYEEEERQRGNFPDRFSGHQFPNYSSELNVNALLLGDSALYLCASSFLQGSGELFFGEGSRLTVL.

The chain is built from TRBV10-3 and TRBJ1-1; possibly TRBD1 for D (6 bases). The CDR3 loop spans 16 amino acids. V was shortened by 9 bases and J by 0 bases, with 20 bases between the two germline ends. The germline gives CDR1 ENHRY, CDR2 SYGVKD. The CDR3 region has the DNA TGTGCCATTGGGGCGGGAGGGGGGACATTGAACACTGAAGCTTTCTTT. As protein: CAIGAGGGTLNTEAFF.

A remark on this clonotype: A much larger clone lies one base from this, so it may be a read error. The chain employs TRBV20-1 and TRBJ1-2, with no clear D. The CDR3 length is 10 residues. CDR1 and CDR2 (germline): DFQATT, SNEGSKA (reference sequence). The ends were cut back, 4 bases at V and 4 bases at J, with 4 bases in the middle. The CDR3 region is CSANRYGYTF. In nucleotides, the CDR3 is TGCAGTGCTAACCGCTATGGCTACACCTTC.

This chain joins TRBV12-3 or TRBV12-4 and TRBJ2-5, with 9 bases identical to TRBD2. CDR3 length: 15 amino acids. V lost 3 bases to trimming and J lost 3 bases; unmatched junction nucleotides: 5. In nucleotides, the CDR3 is TGTGCCAGCAGTTTTAGGTCTAGCGGGAAAGAGACCCAGTACTTC. It encodes CASSFRSSGKETQYF.

The chain joins TRBV6-5 to TRBJ2-3; D possibly corresponds to TRBD2 (7 bases). CDR1 and CDR2 from the germline V gene are MNHEY and SVGAGI. V dropped 0 bases and J dropped 1 base, with 14 bases sitting between them. The CDR3 spans 17 residues. Written as DNA, the CDR3 is TGTGCCAGCAGTTACTCGCGCGGGGGACACCGCACAGATACGCAGTATTTT. It codes for CASSYSRGGHRTDTQYF.

This clonotype was seen more than once but under ten times. The V call is TRBV2, the J call TRBJ2-5; 7 bases align to TRBD2. V was clipped by 8 bases and J by 1 base; unmatched bases: 10. The CDR3 sequence is 15 residues long. Germline values: CDR1 SNHLY, CDR2 FYNNEI. CDR3 in amino acids: CASLRSLAVQETQYF. DNA for the CDR3: TGTGCCAGCCTTAGGAGCCTAGCGGTCCAAGAGACCCAGTACTTC.

J is TRBJ1-2 and V is TRBV12-3 or TRBV12-4; D not resolved. The CDR3 covers 13 residues. V lost 6 bases and J 6 bases, leaving 14 bases between the germline ends. The DNA for the CDR3 is TGTGCCAGCAGCCCACGGCCCATCCATGGCTACACCTTC. Its translation is CASSPRPIHGYTF.

Turning to this clonotype: A much larger clone lies a single base off, so this may be a read error. V gene TRBV20-1 combines with J gene TRBJ2-1; D call uncertain. Germline CDR1 and CDR2: DFQATT and SNEGSKA (reference sequence). The CDR3 has 16 residues. The V end was cut by 0 bases, the J end by 0 bases, with 12 bases between. This CDR3 is CSARDPMDHSYNEQFF. CDR3 in DNA: TGCAGTGCTAGAGATCCGATGGACCACTCCTACAATGAGCAGTTCTTC.

In its sample, this clonotype was seen many times. The chain employs TRBV12-3 or TRBV12-4 and TRBJ2-7; TRBD1 matches at 7 bases. J gave up 5 bases and V 7 bases, and 8 bases lay outside the gene matches. The CDR3 has 13 amino acids. CDR3 nucleotide sequence: TGTGCCAGCATCGACAGGGATTGGCACGAGCAGTACTTC. This gives the protein CASIDRDWHEQYF.

This clonotype has only a few counts. This sequence joins TRBV20-1 and TRBJ2-5; 10 bases line up with TRBD1. The trim removed 5 bases at V and 3 bases at J, leaving 9 bases unmatched. The CDR3 runs to 15 residues. Germline-derived CDR1 and CDR2 are DFQATT and SNEGSKA (reference sequence). CDR3 bases: TGCAGTGCTGCCCGCCCCGGGACAGGGGAAGAGACCCAGTACTTC. Residues: CSAARPGTGEETQYF.

This clonotype was recorded many times. The V gene is TRBV20-1, the J gene TRBJ2-1, with 8 bases fitting TRBD1. Germline CDR1 DFQATT, CDR2 SNEGSKA (reference sequence). The CDR3 totals 15 residues. The ends lost 6 bases at V and 2 bases at J; junction bases unmatched: 9. This CDR3 is CSAPRLDRAYNEQFF. The CDR3 DNA reads as TGCAGTGCCCCTCGTTTGGACAGGGCCTACAATGAGCAGTTCTTC.

V gene TRBV24-1 combines with J gene TRBJ2-7; a weak D match, TRBD2 (5 bases). Trimming took 3 bases from V and 2 from J, leaving 10 bases between them. The CDR3 has 14 amino acids. Germline values: CDR1 KGHDR, CDR2 SFDVKD. The chain's CDR3 is CATSDSSVTYEQYF. The CDR3 region has the DNA TGTGCCACCAGTGATAGTAGCGTGACCTACGAGCAGTACTTC.

This clonotype was seen a few times. The rearrangement uses TRBV7-8 and TRBJ2-7, with TRBD1 matching over 8 bases. The V gene's germline CDR1 is SGHVS and CDR2 FQNEAQ. The CDR3 covers 15 residues. J gave up 5 bases and V 2 bases, and 8 bases lay outside the gene matches. The CDR3 DNA reads TGTGCCAGCAGCTTAAAACGGACAGGGAGCAACGAGCAGTACGTC. It codes for CASSLKRTGSNEQYV.

The chain recombines TRBV20-1 with TRBJ1-5; D is uncertain. V lost 5 bases and J 5 bases, leaving 16 bases between the germline ends. CDR1 is DFQATT, CDR2 SNEGSKA, per germline (reference sequence). The CDR3 consists of 14 residues. The CDR3 DNA reads as TGCAGTGCTTCGGACCCCTGGGGAGATCAGCCCCAGCATTTT. Translation gives CSASDPWGDQPQHF.